This T cell receptor beta chain was retrieved from a study of early T cells in non-severe SARS-CoV-2 infection (TCRdb year 2021). As for the study more broadly: Because TCR sequencing relied on bulk RNA taken from unsorted whole blood, pairing of alpha and beta chains was not possible.

V is pruned by 3 bases and J by 5 bases, leaving 2 bases of the junction without a gene match. The CDR3, cysteine through phenylalanine, is 13 amino acids long. CDR3 DNA is the only sequence kept; it has 39 bases, read in frame from the first base. The germline V gene encodes CDR1 SGHTA and CDR2 FQGTGA. This was a case-control study nested in a cohort of healthcare workers in London, UK, who had nasopharyngeal swab PCR tests and blood samples taken every week. Healthcare workers were recruited between 23 and 31 March 2020, during the week of the UK lockdown, and were followed weekly for up to about 15 weeks. Library preparation used 5' RACE. Sequenced on a NextSeq 500. In the TCR library protocol, unique molecular identifiers were attached to individual cDNA molecules to correct for PCR bias and sequencing error. Sequencing covered both TCR alpha and beta chains, and within each sample the abundances of alpha and beta sequences were tightly co-correlated. Under the source paper's analysis protocol: Decombinator V4 was used to perform V gene, J gene and CDR3 annotation of TCR sequences. TCRs were defined as expanded if a significant change between any two time points was detected under a Poisson model with p below 0.0001. Abundances of TCRs were expressed as counts per million after normalisation to the total number of TCRs sequenced in each sample. MAIT TCRs were defined by TRAV1-2 paired with TRAJ12, TRAJ20 or TRAJ33, and iNKT TCRs by TRAV10 paired with TRAJ18. VDJdb, accessed 1 November 2021, was searched for CMV, EBV and SARS-CoV-2 annotated TCRs, excluding TCRs annotated for multiple antigens. TCRdb took the public reads, trimmed them with fastp at Q25, ran MiXCR for clone calling and kept in-frame beta chains. A single entry per CDR3 protein holds the most common genes and DNA from its merged rows. The V and J calls were determined by TCRdb, not by the authors. The sample table shows 83,000 or so distinct CDR3 sequences, and more than 9% are seen once. In total, the top ten clones hold over 7% of the sample.

General findings and caveats noted by the study authors: Matching against VDJdb was skewed toward anti-spike CD8 responses, likely underestimated virus-specific expansions, and missed private and CD4 specificities.

This clonotype came up a few times. Its cognate antigen has yet to be identified. The record has no base qualities; no much larger clone is one base away. The rearranged segments are TRBV7-3 and TRBJ2-5, with TRBD1 matching 8 junction bases. This sequence was found in an adult who was a healthcare worker with PCR-confirmed SARS-CoV-2 infection or an uninfected control (not recorded which). This specimen consisted of whole blood, obtained at baseline. The CDR3 in this case is CASSFHRGETQYF. The nucleotide sequence is given as TGTGCCAGCAGCTTCCACAGGGGGGAGACCCAGTACTTC.